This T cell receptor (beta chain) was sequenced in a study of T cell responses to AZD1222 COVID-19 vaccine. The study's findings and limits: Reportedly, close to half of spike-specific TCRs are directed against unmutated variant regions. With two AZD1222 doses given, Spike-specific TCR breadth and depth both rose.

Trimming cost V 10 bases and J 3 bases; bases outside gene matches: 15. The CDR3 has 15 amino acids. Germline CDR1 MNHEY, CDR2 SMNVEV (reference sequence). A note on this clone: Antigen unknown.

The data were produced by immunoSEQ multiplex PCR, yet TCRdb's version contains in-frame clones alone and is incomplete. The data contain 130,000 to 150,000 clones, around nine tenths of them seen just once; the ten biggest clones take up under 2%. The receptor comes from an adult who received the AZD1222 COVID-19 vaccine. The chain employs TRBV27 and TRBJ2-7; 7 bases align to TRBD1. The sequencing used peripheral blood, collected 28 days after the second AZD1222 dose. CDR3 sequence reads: CATDIPRQGNYEQYF. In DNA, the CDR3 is TGTGCCACCGACATCCCTCGACAGGGTAACTACGAGCAGTACTTC.